The clone carrying this TCR beta chain is termed medium-sized (0.01 to 0.1%). Reverse transcription used approximately 500 ng RNA and constant-region primers for alpha and beta. Each of the alpha and beta chains got its own library through chain-specific third strand synthesis with indices. The SP2 site served as the priming point for second strand synthesis. TCRdb re-called the 5' RACE reads through MiXCR, storing one row per CDR3 protein. Among around 7,000 distinct CDR3 sequences listed, about 7.3% were seen once. The V end was cut by 1 base, the J end by 0 bases, with 5 bases between. Germline loops: CDR1 DFQATT, CDR2 SNEGSKA (reference sequence). This CDR3 has 13 residues. The sample originates from a study of HIV-infected patients and healthy controls. In the study overall: A modest, significant CD4 rise occurred in about 90% of the 16 patients after three months of therapy.

Whole blood was used without fractionation, so all unsorted peripheral T cells were included. This specimen was blood, taken before antiretroviral therapy. This sequence joins TRBV20-1 and TRBJ2-3; D not resolved. The TCR sequence derives from an adult with HIV infection. The CDR3 nucleotides are TGCAGTGCTAGAGTAGCTAGCACAGATACGCAGTATTTT. This codes for CSARVASTDTQYF.